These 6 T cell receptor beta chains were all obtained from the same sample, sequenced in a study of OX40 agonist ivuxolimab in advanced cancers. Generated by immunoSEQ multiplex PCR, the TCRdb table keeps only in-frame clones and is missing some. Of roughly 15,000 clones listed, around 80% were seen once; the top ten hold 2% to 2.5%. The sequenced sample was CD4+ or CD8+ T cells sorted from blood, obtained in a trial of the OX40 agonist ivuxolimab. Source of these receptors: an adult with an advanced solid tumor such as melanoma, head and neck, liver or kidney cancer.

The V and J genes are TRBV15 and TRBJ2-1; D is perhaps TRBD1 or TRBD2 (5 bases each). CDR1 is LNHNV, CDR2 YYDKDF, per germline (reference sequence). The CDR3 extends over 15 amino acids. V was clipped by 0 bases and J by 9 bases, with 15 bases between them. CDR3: CATSRDRGVGAEQFF. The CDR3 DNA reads TGTGCCACCAGCAGAGATAGAGGGGTAGGGGCTGAGCAGTTCTTC.

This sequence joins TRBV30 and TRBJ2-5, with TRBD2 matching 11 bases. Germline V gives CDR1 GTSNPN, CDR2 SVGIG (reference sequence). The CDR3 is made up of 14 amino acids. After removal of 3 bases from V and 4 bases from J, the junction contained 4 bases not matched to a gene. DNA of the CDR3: TGTGCCTGGAGCGTAGGACTAGCGGGAGAGACCCAGTACTTC. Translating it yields CAWSVGLAGETQYF. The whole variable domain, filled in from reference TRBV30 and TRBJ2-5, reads SQTIHQWPATLVQPVGSPLSLECTVEGTSNPNLYWYRQAAGRGLQLLFYSVGIGQISSEVPQNLSASRPQDRQFILSSKKLLLSDSGFYLCAWSVGLAGETQYFGPGTRLLVL.

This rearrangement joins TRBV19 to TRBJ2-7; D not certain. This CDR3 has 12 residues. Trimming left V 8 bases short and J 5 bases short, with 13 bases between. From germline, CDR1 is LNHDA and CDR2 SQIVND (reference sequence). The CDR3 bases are TGTGCCAGTTTTACTGTTATAGACGAGCAGTACTTC. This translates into CASFTVIDEQYF.

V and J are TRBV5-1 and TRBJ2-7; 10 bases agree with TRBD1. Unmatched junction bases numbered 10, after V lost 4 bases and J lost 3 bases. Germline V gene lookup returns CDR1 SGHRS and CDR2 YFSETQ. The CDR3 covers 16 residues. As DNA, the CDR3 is TGCGCCAGCAGCCTCCGGACAGGGGGACCCAACTACGAGCAGTACTTC. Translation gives CASSLRTGGPNYEQYF.

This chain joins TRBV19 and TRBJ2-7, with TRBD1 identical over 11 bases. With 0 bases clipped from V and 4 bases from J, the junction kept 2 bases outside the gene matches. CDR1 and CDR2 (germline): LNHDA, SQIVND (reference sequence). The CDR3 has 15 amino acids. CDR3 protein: CASSIDGQGAYEQYF. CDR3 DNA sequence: TGTGCCAGTAGTATAGACGGACAGGGGGCTTACGAGCAGTACTTC.

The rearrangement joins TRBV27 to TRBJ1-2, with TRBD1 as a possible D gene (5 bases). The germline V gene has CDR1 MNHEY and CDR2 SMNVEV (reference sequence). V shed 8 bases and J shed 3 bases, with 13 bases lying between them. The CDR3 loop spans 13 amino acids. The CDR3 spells CASSDSTDYGYTF. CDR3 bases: TGTGCCAGCTCAGACAGTACCGACTATGGCTACACCTTC.